This T cell receptor beta chain was captured by sequencing in a study of blood T cell repertoires in COVID-19. Study-level information: Some COVID-19 samples were acute and others convalescent; all came from the United States, Italy and Spain. T cells, B-cell-depleted T cells, or PBMCs provided the cDNA or gDNA that served as material.

This CDR3 is 14 amino acids long. V lost 1 base to trimming and J lost 4 bases; unmatched junction nucleotides: 4. Germline V gene sequence: CDR1 GTSNPN, CDR2 SVGIG (reference sequence). Original processing notes: Estimated nucleated cell counts came from reference gene primer amplification. Generated by immunoSEQ multiplex PCR, the TCRdb table keeps only in-frame clones and is missing some. V and J calls plus clone size are reproduced from that table; the DNA served to infer D and trimming. The sample lists around 400,000 clones, more than 70% occurring once. The Seattle site enrolled patients during active infection and followed them longitudinally.

The TCR comes from an older woman with COVID-19, enrolled during active disease. V usage is TRBV30 and J usage is TRBJ2-1; TRBD2 matches 7 bases. Sequencing was done on a sample of peripheral blood. The CDR3 reads CAWSGLAAYNEQFF. The CDR3 DNA is TGTGCCTGGAGTGGGCTAGCGGCTTACAATGAGCAGTTCTTC.